These 17 T cell receptor beta chains were sequenced from one sample in a study of persistence of HIV-infected CD4 T cells. Anti-CD3/anti-CD28 beads served as a nonspecific positive control stimulus. Sorting selected CD4+ T cells upregulating both CD40 ligand and CD69. The libraries were made with immunoSEQ version 4 in survey mode. Sequencing was performed with immunoSEQ multiplex PCR; in TCRdb, only in-frame clones are kept and a portion is missing. The sample has 35,000 to 45,000 clones, 88% seen once; the top ten hold under 0.55%. Their target antigens are unknown. The material sequenced was CD4+ T cells sorted from PBMCs after roughly 19-hour stimulation, taken from a patient who received antiretroviral therapy. The origin of the receptors is an adult woman with HIV who was CMV-seropositive.

This rearrangement joins TRBV19 to TRBJ2-7; 8 bases fit TRBD1. J gave up 2 bases and V 7 bases, and 10 bases lay outside the gene matches. CDR3 length: 15 residues. CDR1 LNHDA and CDR2 SQIVND come from the germline V gene (reference sequence). The CDR3 here is CASTHGTGQTYEQYF. The CDR3 DNA reads as TGTGCCAGTACCCACGGGACAGGCCAAACCTACGAGCAGTACTTC.

The chain employs TRBV6-5 and TRBJ1-1; D not certain. From germline, CDR1 is MNHEY and CDR2 SVGAGI. V lost 6 bases to trimming and J lost 3 bases, with 14 bases between them. The CDR3 spans 14 residues. Here the CDR3 reads CASRTPDFYTEAFF. CDR3 DNA: TGTGCCAGCAGGACACCAGACTTTTACACTGAAGCTTTCTTT.

Comments on this clone: The sample carries other DNA sequences with the same CDR3. V gene TRBV10-3 combines with J gene TRBJ2-6; D might be TRBD2 (6 bases). Germline V CDR1 and CDR2: ENHRY, SYGVKD. The ends were cut back, 4 bases at V and 4 bases at J, with 11 bases in the middle. CDR3 size: 15 residues. CDR3 sequence (DNA): TGTGCCATCAGTGGTGGGGGGTTCGGGGCCAACGTCCTGACTTTC. This sequence encodes CAISGGGFGANVLTF.

The chain carries TRBV10-3 and TRBJ1-1; D perhaps matches TRBD1 (6 bases). Germline V CDR1 and CDR2: ENHRY, SYGVKD. The CDR3 covers 13 residues. The V end was cut by 8 bases, the J end by 1 base, with 11 bases between. The CDR3 reads CAILGGKNTEAFF. In DNA form, the CDR3 reads TGTGCCATCTTAGGGGGGAAGAACACTGAAGCTTTCTTT.

The chain joins TRBV18 to TRBJ1-3, with D tentatively TRBD1 (5 bases). The V and J ends lost 3 bases and 3 bases respectively, with 15 bases between them. The CDR3 has 16 residues. In germline, CDR1 is KGHSH, CDR2 LQKENI. CDR3 residues: CASSPVRDANGNTIYF. CDR3 nucleotide sequence: TGTGCCAGCTCACCGGTCCGGGACGCTAATGGAAACACCATATATTTT.

Comment on this clone: Other DNA sequences in this specimen translate into the identical CDR3. The chain links TRBV5-1 to TRBJ1-2; D gene ambiguous. The CDR3 has 14 residues. CDR1 and CDR2 from the germline V gene are SGHRS and YFSETQ. Deletions cut 1 base from V and 2 bases from J, with 9 bases between. CDR3 region: CASSLPDTNYGYTF. The CDR3 DNA sequence: TGCGCCAGCAGCTTGCCCGACACAAACTATGGCTACACCTTC.

The chain uses TRBV27 and TRBJ2-1; a weak D match, TRBD1 (5 bases). V was clipped by 3 bases and J by 9 bases, with 15 bases between them. CDR1 is MNHEY, CDR2 SMNVEV, per germline (reference sequence). There are 14 residues in the CDR3. The CDR3 is CASSFNRLSPEQFF. CDR3 nucleotides: TGTGCCAGCAGTTTCAACAGGTTATCTCCTGAGCAGTTCTTC.

The V call is TRBV24-1, the J call TRBJ1-3, with TRBD1 identical over 7 bases. V dropped 4 bases and J dropped 4; count of bases not matched to a gene: 6. The CDR3 runs 15 residues. Germline V gene sequence: CDR1 KGHDR, CDR2 SFDVKD. The CDR3 DNA reads TGTGCCACCAGTGACGCCACAGGGGAAGGAAACACCATATATTTT. Its translation: CATSDATGEGNTIYF.

The V call is TRBV3-1 (or the pseudogene TRBV3-2), the J call TRBJ1-2; D may be TRBD1 (6 bases). Germline assignment: CDR1 LGHDT and CDR2 YNNKEL (reference sequence). Trimming left V 0 bases short and J 6 bases short, with 11 bases between. The length of the CDR3 is 14 residues. The CDR3 sequence is CASSQDQGFHGYTF. CDR3 in DNA: TGTGCCAGCAGCCAAGATCAGGGGTTCCATGGCTACACCTTC.

The sample holds one count of this clone. The chain couples TRBV2 to TRBJ1-1; 7 bases match TRBD1. The germline V gene has CDR1 SNHLY and CDR2 FYNNEI. The CDR3 spans 14 residues. V was clipped by 8 bases and J by 6 bases; unmatched bases: 12. The DNA for the CDR3 is TGTGCCAGCCAGGAGGGGGCGAGAAGATCTGAAGCTTTCTTT. This translates into CASQEGARRSEAFF.

This chain uses TRBV18 with TRBJ2-6; the D is unclear. Germline V lookup: CDR1 KGHSH, CDR2 LQKENI. CDR3 size: 14 residues. The V and J ends lost 2 bases and 4 bases respectively, with 6 bases between them. This CDR3 reads CASSPEQGANVLTF. The CDR3 DNA sequence: TGTGCCAGCTCACCAGAACAGGGGGCCAACGTCCTGACTTTC.

The CDR3 DNA follows: TGTGCCAGCGTAAATGGTCGGGTTCCCGGGGAGCTGTTTTTT. Its translation is CASVNGRVPGELFF. The chain couples TRBV2 to TRBJ2-2; unclear D gene. The CDR3 runs 14 residues. The germline CDR1 and CDR2 sequences are SNHLY and FYNNEI. Trimming took off 8 bases at V and 6 bases at J, with 16 bases between the two ends.

J is TRBJ1-4 and V is TRBV6-5; D unclear. Looked up from germline, CDR1 is MNHEY and CDR2 is SVGAGI. The CDR3 contains 15 residues. The V and J ends lost 3 bases and 8 bases respectively, with 16 bases between them. The CDR3 bases are TGTGCCAGCAGTTATTCTGACGGAGGGAGAGAAAAACTGTTTTTT. Residues: CASSYSDGGREKLFF.

This clone is a singleton in its sample. The chain has TRBV7-9 and TRBJ1-5; a weak D match, TRBD1 (5 bases). The germline CDR1 and CDR2 sequences are SEHNR and FQNEAQ (reference sequence). The CDR3 loop spans 16 amino acids. V lost 1 base, J lost 2 bases, and 12 bases lay in between. CDR3 bases: TGTGCCAGCAGCTTAGATCTGGGGGGAGGCAATCAGCCCCAGCATTTT. Its translation is CASSLDLGGGNQPQHF.

The CDR3 reads CASRPGLPYTLGYTF. The CDR3 DNA is TGTGCCAGCAGACCGGGACTCCCATATACCCTAGGCTACACCTTC. The chain recombines TRBV2 with TRBJ1-2; D is possibly TRBD1 (5 bases). Between the trimmed V and J ends, which lost 6 bases and 8 bases, there was a span of 22 bases. Germline V gene lookup returns CDR1 SNHLY and CDR2 FYNNEI. The CDR3 is 15 amino acids.

The rearrangement uses TRBV24-1 and TRBJ2-7; no clear D gene. Trimming shortened V by 4 bases and J by 5 bases, and 8 bases separated the two germline ends. The CDR3 has 12 amino acids. Germline loops: CDR1 KGHDR, CDR2 SFDVKD. The CDR3 sequence: CATSDPFHEQYV. Written as DNA, the CDR3 is TGTGCCACCAGTGACCCTTTCCACGAGCAGTACGTC.

A word on this clone: Different DNA sequences within this sample yield the same CDR3. This chain joins TRBV27 and TRBJ1-6; D is undetermined. Germline values: CDR1 MNHEY, CDR2 SMNVEV (reference sequence). The CDR3 consists of 14 residues. Trimming removed 2 bases at V and 5 bases at J, with 7 bases between. CDR3 nucleotide sequence: TGTGCCAGCAGTTTAGGGCGGAATAATTCACCCCTCCACTTT. Amino acids: CASSLGRNNSPLHF.